These 17 T cell receptor beta chains share one sample of origin, sequenced in a study of cytomegalovirus exposure and HLA in healthy donors. With 60 Vbeta and 13 Jbeta primers, the PCR was carried out. Measured with immunoSEQ multiplex PCR; TCRdb has only the in-frame clones, and not every one. The sample holds approximately 180,000 clones; about 73% are singletons and the top ten take about 12%. What was sequenced was PBMCs. The receptors here all came from a woman in her 50s in good health and CMV-seropositive.

The rearrangement uses TRBV19 and TRBJ1-5; D unclear. The CDR3 sequence is 13 residues long. Germline V gene lookup returns CDR1 LNHDA and CDR2 SQIVND (reference sequence). With 7 bases removed from V and 7 bases from J, the gap between germline ends came to 14 bases. The CDR3 DNA sequence: TGTGCCAGTAACCCCGGGAATCTCCAGCCCCAGCATTTT. Its translation is CASNPGNLQPQHF.

The chain is built from TRBV10-3 and TRBJ2-3; D not resolved. With 10 bases removed from V and 3 bases from J, the gap between germline ends came to 8 bases. The germline CDR1 and CDR2 sequences are ENHRY and SYGVKD. This CDR3 region has 11 residues. The CDR3: CATSPTDTQYF. The CDR3 DNA reads TGTGCCACCTCCCCTACAGATACGCAGTATTTT.

The chain couples TRBV18 to TRBJ1-1, with TRBD1 matching over 7 bases. Germline CDR1 and CDR2: KGHSH and LQKENI. The ends lost 3 bases at V and 11 bases at J; junction bases unmatched: 6. The CDR3 runs to 12 residues. CDR3 DNA sequence: TGTGCCAGCTCACCGACAGGGCCCGAGGCTTTCTTT. Amino acids: CASSPTGPEAFF.

The J gene is TRBJ1-2, the V gene TRBV5-5, with D perhaps matching TRBD1 (6 bases). CDR3 length equals 13 residues. Germline V lookup: CDR1 SGHKS, CDR2 YYEKEE (reference sequence). Trimming pared 1 base from V and 8 bases from J, leaving 12 bases between. This CDR3 reads CASSLTGLEGYTF. The CDR3 coding sequence is TGTGCCAGCAGCTTGACAGGGCTTGAAGGCTACACCTTC.

The chain has TRBV7-6 and TRBJ2-2; 7 bases align to TRBD2. This CDR3 contains 15 residues. Germline V gene sequence: CDR1 SGHVS, CDR2 FNYEAQ. The V segment lost 2 bases and the J segment 5 bases; nucleotides outside the gene matches: 5. The CDR3, as DNA: TGTGCCAGCAGCTTAACCTCGGGGGGAACCGGGGAGCTGTTTTTT. Its protein is CASSLTSGGTGELFF.

DNA of the CDR3: TGTGCCAGCACGACTAGCGGGGGGGCGGCGAACAATGAGCAGTTCTTC. It codes for CASTTSGGAANNEQFF. The gene calls are TRBV21-1 and TRBJ2-1; the D segment call TRBD2 is taken from the table without a DNA check. TRBV21-1 is classified as a pseudogene. This CDR3 is 16 amino acids long.

The chain recombines TRBV5-1 with TRBJ2-5; 7 bases are shared with TRBD1. V was pared by 5 bases and J by 3 bases, with 7 bases of the junction left unmatched. Germline loops: CDR1 SGHRS, CDR2 YFSETQ. This CDR3 is built from 14 residues. The CDR3 sequence is CASSWTGAEETQYF. The DNA for the CDR3 is TGCGCCAGCAGTTGGACAGGCGCGGAAGAGACCCAGTACTTC.

J is TRBJ2-3 and V is TRBV5-1, with D unresolved. The germline V and J ends were trimmed by 4 bases and 0 bases, with 12 bases remaining between them. The V gene's germline CDR1 is SGHRS and CDR2 YFSETQ. The CDR3 contains 15 residues. This CDR3 reads CASSPTYRSTDTQYF. Written as DNA, the CDR3 is TGCGCCAGCAGCCCTACCTATAGAAGCACAGATACGCAGTATTTT.

This rearrangement joins TRBV15 to TRBJ1-5, with D unresolved. The CDR3 covers 16 residues. Trimming stripped 0 bases from V and 7 bases from J, with 16 bases between. Germline loops: CDR1 LNHNV, CDR2 YYDKDF (reference sequence). The CDR3 region has the DNA TGTGCCACCAGCAGAGATTACGCGGGTATGGGACAGCCCCAGCATTTT. This encodes CATSRDYAGMGQPQHF.

The chain couples TRBV29-1 to TRBJ2-1; 7 bases line up with TRBD1. V shed 5 bases and J 8 bases; nucleotides not matched to a gene: 9. Germline CDR1 reads SQVTM; CDR2 reads ANQGSEA. CDR3 length: 13 amino acids. The CDR3 is CSVYRDRTDEQFF. The CDR3 bases are TGCAGCGTTTACCGGGACAGAACGGATGAGCAGTTCTTC.

The V and J genes are TRBV30 and TRBJ1-3; unclear D gene. Germline-derived CDR1 and CDR2 are GTSNPN and SVGIG (reference sequence). The V end was cut by 3 bases, the J end by 4 bases, with 16 bases between. The CDR3 is made up of 15 amino acids. For the CDR3, the DNA is TGTGCCTGGAGCCAGCCGGGGTACGGAGGAAACACCATATATTTT. Protein: CAWSQPGYGGNTIYF.

The J gene is TRBJ1-1, the V gene TRBV9, with 8 bases aligning to TRBD1. Germline values: CDR1 SGDLS, CDR2 YYNGEE. The CDR3 is made up of 15 amino acids. The trim removed 4 bases at V and 6 bases at J, leaving 11 bases unmatched. The CDR3: CASSPRQGLGAEAFF. CDR3 DNA sequence: TGTGCCAGCAGCCCCCGACAGGGGCTCGGCGCTGAAGCTTTCTTT.

This clone is a singleton in its sample. The genes are TRBV11-2 and TRBJ1-2; D ambiguous. CDR1 and CDR2 from the germline V gene are SGHAT and FQNNGV. CDR3 length: 12 amino acids. The V end was cut by 1 base, the J end by 8 bases, with 8 bases between. CDR3 bases: TGTGCCAGCAGCTTAGGAGGGCTCGGCTACACCTTC. Its protein product is CASSLGGLGYTF. Supplemented by reference TRBV11-2 and TRBJ1-2, the full variable domain reads EAGVAQSPRYKIIEKRQSVAFWCNPISGHATLYWYQQILGQGPKLLIQFQNNGVVDDSQLPKDRFSAERLKGVDSTLKIQPAKLEDSAVYLCASSLGGLGYTFGSGTRLTVV.

The chain uses TRBV18 and TRBJ1-2; 8 positions match TRBD1. Trimming took 4 bases from V and 8 from J; bases not matched to a gene: 6. Looked up from germline, CDR1 is KGHSH and CDR2 is LQKENI. This CDR3 comprises 13 residues. CDR3 nucleotide sequence: TGTGCCAGCTCACAATCAGGGGGCCCCGGCTACACCTTC. Encoded protein: CASSQSGGPGYTF.

The chain has TRBV10-3 and TRBJ2-7; 9 bases map to TRBD1. V gave up 2 bases and J gave up 1 base; unmatched junction bases: 3. CDR3 length equals 15 residues. Germline lookup yields CDR1 ENHRY and CDR2 SYGVKD. CDR3 region: CAISETGTGSYEQYF. CDR3 DNA sequence: TGTGCCATCAGTGAGACCGGGACAGGGTCCTACGAGCAGTACTTC.

The gene calls are TRBV9 and TRBJ2-3; TRBD2 is a possible D gene (6 bases). From germline, CDR1 is SGDLS and CDR2 YYNGEE. The length of the CDR3 is 15 residues. V shed 0 bases and J shed 5 bases, with 13 bases lying between them. The CDR3 here is CASSVAGGVGDTQYF. CDR3 bases: TGTGCCAGCAGCGTAGCCGGGGGAGTCGGAGATACGCAGTATTTT.

In nucleotides, the CDR3 is TGTGCCGCCACAGGGGGCCGGTCACCCCTCCACTTT. This sequence encodes CAATGGRSPLHF. The V and J genes are TRBV10-3 and TRBJ1-6; 9 nucleotides agree with TRBD1. This CDR3 has 12 residues. J gave up 10 bases and V 11 bases, and 6 bases lay outside the gene matches. Germline V CDR1 and CDR2: ENHRY, SYGVKD.